The 5 T cell receptor beta chains given below trace back to one sample, sequenced in a study of T cells in Graves' hyperthyroidism and ophthalmopathy. RNA transcripts yielded amplified TCR beta CDR3 regions. TCR CDR3 underwent first-round RT-PCR with the HTBI primer set. TCRdb ran MiXCR on the multiplex PCR reads and lists one entry per CDR3 protein. The sample records under 250,000 distinct CDR3 sequences, around 26% being singletons. Sequencing was carried out using blood. All receptors come from a woman in her 40s with Graves' ophthalmopathy.

This clonotype was observed many times. The gene calls are TRBV19 and TRBJ2-2; D is unclear. The CDR3 length is 14 residues. Trimming removed 6 bases from V and 5 bases from J, with 13 bases in between. Germline V gene lookup returns CDR1 LNHDA and CDR2 SQIVND (reference sequence). The CDR3 spells CASRSQGLTGELFF. CDR3 coding DNA: TGTGCCAGTAGGTCGCAAGGTCTTACCGGGGAGCTGTTTTTT.

In its sample, this clonotype was seen many times. This sequence joins TRBV7-6 and TRBJ2-6; 9 positions agree with TRBD1. V trimming: 5 bases; J trimming: 2 bases; junction bases outside the gene matches: 4. The CDR3 sequence is 16 residues long. CDR1 is SGHVS and CDR2 is FNYEAQ in the germline V gene. CDR3 sequence: CASSSTGGAGANVLTF. CDR3 sequence (DNA): TGTGCCAGCAGCAGTACAGGGGGCGCTGGGGCCAACGTCCTGACTTTC.

This clonotype came up many times. The gene calls are TRBV12-3 or TRBV12-4 and TRBJ2-5, with D tentatively TRBD2 (6 bases). The CDR3 is 15 residues long. The V and J ends lost 3 bases and 6 bases respectively, with 17 bases between them. CDR3 amino acids: CASSFGGPGGKTQYF. The DNA of the CDR3 is TGTGCCAGCAGTTTCGGGGGTCCCGGCGGGAAGACCCAGTACTTC.

This clonotype was found many times. V gene TRBV4-2 combines with J gene TRBJ2-5; TRBD1 might be the D (7 bases). Germline V gives CDR1 LGHNA, CDR2 YNFKEQ. This CDR3 region has 18 residues. V gave up 0 bases and J gave up 2 bases, with 19 bases separating them. The CDR3 region is CASSQDRQGRGDQETQYF. In DNA, the CDR3 is TGTGCCAGCAGCCAAGATCGTCAAGGCAGGGGGGATCAAGAGACCCAGTACTTC.

There are many counts of this clonotype. The chain uses TRBV20-1 and TRBJ2-5, with D perhaps matching TRBD1 (6 bases). V was pared by 2 bases and J by 4 bases, with 11 bases between. The CDR3 runs 13 residues. The germline CDR1 and CDR2 sequences are DFQATT and SNEGSKA (reference sequence). The CDR3 spells CSARSLGGETQYF. CDR3 sequence (DNA): TGCAGTGCTAGAAGTTTAGGGGGAGAGACCCAGTACTTC.